This passage covers 7 T cell receptor beta chains from one sample sequenced in a study of OX40 agonist ivuxolimab in advanced cancers. Generated by immunoSEQ multiplex PCR, the TCRdb table keeps only in-frame clones and is missing some. The sample holds more than 60,000 clones, 84% seen once. Sequenced material: CD4+ or CD8+ T cells sorted from blood, taken in a trial of the OX40 agonist ivuxolimab. All receptors derive from an adult with an advanced solid tumor such as melanoma, head and neck, liver or kidney cancer.

This clone was detected a few times. V usage is TRBV7-3 and J usage is TRBJ2-5; 7 bases agree with TRBD2. This CDR3 has 13 residues. The V gene end was trimmed by 8 bases and the J gene end by 5 bases; junction bases not matched to a gene: 8. The germline gives CDR1 SGHTA, CDR2 FQGTGA. Written as DNA, the CDR3 is TGTGCCAGCTCGGGGGGAGGCATGGAGACCCAGTACTTC. Translated, it gives CASSGGGMETQYF.

In this sample, this clone turned up a few times. The V call is TRBV12-2, the J call TRBJ1-4; the table's D call of TRBD1 was not tested on the DNA. TRBV12-2 has pseudogene status. The CDR3 is 19 amino acids. This chain's CDR3 is CASRFKPAGTGKRGEKLFF. CDR3 coding DNA: TGTGCAAGTCGCTTCAAGCCCGCCGGGACAGGGAAGAGGGGGGAAAAACTGTTTTTT.

The rearrangement links TRBV9 to TRBJ1-1; possibly TRBD1 for D (6 bases). Deletions cut 4 bases from V and 4 bases from J, with 17 bases between. Germline CDR1 and CDR2: SGDLS and YYNGEE. The length of the CDR3 is 15 residues. The CDR3, as DNA: TGTGCCAGCAGCCCTACAGGCGGCAGGGGCACTGAAGCTTTCTTT. It specifies CASSPTGGRGTEAFF.

As DNA, the CDR3 is TGTGCCAGCAGTGAAGCGGGGTCGGTTGACTACGAGCAGTACTTC. Its protein product is CASSEAGSVDYEQYF. This rearrangement joins TRBV6-1 to TRBJ2-7; D remains unclear. This CDR3 is built from 15 residues. Germline-derived CDR1 and CDR2 are MNHNS and SASEGT. The V gene lost 0 bases and the J gene lost 3 bases, with 12 bases spanning the gap.

This chain uses TRBV19 with TRBJ1-3; 7 nucleotides match TRBD1. The ends lost 6 bases at V and 3 bases at J; junction bases unmatched: 8. The CDR3 has 15 residues. Germline V gives CDR1 LNHDA, CDR2 SQIVND (reference sequence). The CDR3 sequence is CASRPLQGGGNTIYF. The CDR3 DNA reads TGTGCCAGTAGGCCCCTTCAGGGGGGTGGAAACACCATATATTTT.

Only a few counts were recorded for this clone. The chain recombines TRBV7-2 with TRBJ2-7; 9 bases are a match to TRBD1. Per germline, CDR1 SGHTA and CDR2 FQGNSA. The CDR3 has 16 residues. The V gene end was trimmed by 5 bases and the J gene end by 2 bases; junction bases not matched to a gene: 10. The CDR3 sequence: CASSEQGAQGPYEQYF. The CDR3 DNA follows: TGTGCCAGCAGCGAACAGGGGGCGCAGGGCCCCTACGAGCAGTACTTC.

The rearrangement uses TRBV7-3 and TRBJ2-1, with TRBD2 as a possible D gene (5 bases). Germline V gives CDR1 SGHTA, CDR2 FQGTGA. With 5 bases removed from V and 7 bases from J, the gap between germline ends came to 21 bases. The CDR3 has 16 amino acids. CDR3 sequence: CASSPDRGTGLNEQFF. As DNA, the CDR3 is TGTGCCAGCAGCCCAGACCGGGGTACTGGTCTAAATGAGCAGTTCTTC.